This T cell receptor (beta chain) is from a study of T-cell reconstitution after alpha-beta-depleted transplantation in children. As it was prepared, the TCRbeta library received unique molecular identifiers. TCRdb itself ran the PCR reads through MiXCR, one entry per CDR3 protein. This sample yields 540,000 or so distinct CDR3 sequences, of which more than 20% are seen a single time; roughly 13% belongs to the top ten. Overall study results and limits: Elevated TCRbeta diversity at day 60 was traced, in some patients, to surviving recipient T cells and thymic progenitors. T-cell counts and diversity were attributed mostly to newly produced T cells one year after transplant. Reportedly, alpha-beta T cells present about two months post-transplant originated from several hundred expanded clones of graft origin.

This clonotype showed up many times. The antigen remains unidentified. Germline CDR1 reads DFQATT; CDR2 reads SNEGSKA (reference sequence). There are 13 residues in the CDR3. V lost 0 bases and J lost 2, with 7 bases in between. The source was PBMCs, mostly from graft donor cells, collected 360 days after TCRalphabeta/CD19-depleted stem cell transplant. The chain carries TRBV20-1 and TRBJ2-5, with a tentative D call TRBD1 (5 bases). The TCR originated in a boy less than two years old who had a stem cell transplant for acute myeloid leukemia, so the T cells may come from the graft donor. The CDR3 is CSARDREQETQYF. The CDR3 DNA is TGCAGTGCTAGAGACAGGGAACAAGAGACCCAGTACTTC.